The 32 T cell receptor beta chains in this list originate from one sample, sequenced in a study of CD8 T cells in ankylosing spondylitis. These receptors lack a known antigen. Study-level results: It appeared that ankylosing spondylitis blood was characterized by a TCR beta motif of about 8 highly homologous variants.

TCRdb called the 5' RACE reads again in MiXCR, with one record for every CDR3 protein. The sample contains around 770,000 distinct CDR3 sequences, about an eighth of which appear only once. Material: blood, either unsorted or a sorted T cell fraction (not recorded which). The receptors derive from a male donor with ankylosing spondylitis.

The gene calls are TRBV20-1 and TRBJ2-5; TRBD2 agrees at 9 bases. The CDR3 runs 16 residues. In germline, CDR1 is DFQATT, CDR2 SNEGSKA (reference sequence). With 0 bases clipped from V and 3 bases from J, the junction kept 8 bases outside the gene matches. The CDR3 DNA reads TGCAGTGCTAGAGACCTAAGGACTAGCGAGGAAGAGACCCAGTACTTC. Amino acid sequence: CSARDLRTSEEETQYF.

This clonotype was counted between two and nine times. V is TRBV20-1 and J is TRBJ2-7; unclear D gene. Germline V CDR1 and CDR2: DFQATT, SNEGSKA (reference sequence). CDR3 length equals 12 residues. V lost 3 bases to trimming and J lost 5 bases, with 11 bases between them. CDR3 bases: TGCAGTGCTAGTAGGCCGCTCAACGAGCAGTACTTC. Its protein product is CSASRPLNEQYF.

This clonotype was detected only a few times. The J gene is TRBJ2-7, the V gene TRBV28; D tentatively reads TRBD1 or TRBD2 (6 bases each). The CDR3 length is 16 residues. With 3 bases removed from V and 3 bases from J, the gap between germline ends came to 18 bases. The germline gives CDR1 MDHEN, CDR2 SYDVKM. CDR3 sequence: CASSFRPGEAGYEQYF. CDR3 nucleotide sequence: TGTGCCAGCAGTTTCAGACCAGGGGAGGCCGGCTACGAGCAGTACTTC.

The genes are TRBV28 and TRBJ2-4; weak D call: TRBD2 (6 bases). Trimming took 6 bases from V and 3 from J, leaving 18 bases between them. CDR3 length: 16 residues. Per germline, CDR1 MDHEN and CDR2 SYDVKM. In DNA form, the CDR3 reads TGTGCCAGCAGCCCGCGAGGCCTGGAGGGCAAAAACATTCAGTACTTC. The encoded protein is CASSPRGLEGKNIQYF.

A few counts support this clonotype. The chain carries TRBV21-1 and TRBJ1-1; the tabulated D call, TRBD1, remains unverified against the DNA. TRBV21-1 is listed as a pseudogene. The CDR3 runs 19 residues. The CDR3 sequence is CASSKDRSGHPNGNTEAFF. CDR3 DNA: TGTGCCAGCAGCAAAGATAGGTCCGGACACCCAAACGGGAACACTGAAGCTTTCTTT.

CDR3 amino acids: CASSLAWGKETQYF. CDR3 DNA: TGTGCCAGCAGCTTAGCGTGGGGAAAGGAGACCCAGTACTTC. The chain has TRBV7-8 and TRBJ2-5; no clear D. In germline, CDR1 is SGHVS, CDR2 FQNEAQ. The CDR3 is 14 amino acids. The ends were cut back, 0 bases at V and 5 bases at J, with 10 bases in the middle.

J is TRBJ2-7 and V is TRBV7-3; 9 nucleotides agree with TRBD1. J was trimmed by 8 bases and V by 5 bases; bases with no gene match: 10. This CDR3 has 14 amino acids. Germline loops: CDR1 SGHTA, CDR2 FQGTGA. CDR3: CASSPGTGTGKQYF. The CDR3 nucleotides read TGTGCCAGCAGCCCCGGGACAGGGACTGGGAAGCAGTACTTC.

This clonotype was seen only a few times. Here the CDR3 DNA reads TGTGCCAGCAGCCGGCACGACGCGAACACCGGGGAGCTGTTTTTT. Its protein is CASSRHDANTGELFF. The chain joins TRBV27 to TRBJ2-2; D remains ambiguous. V dropped 6 bases and J dropped 0 bases, with 11 bases sitting between them. The germline gives CDR1 MNHEY, CDR2 SMNVEV (reference sequence). The CDR3 covers 15 residues.

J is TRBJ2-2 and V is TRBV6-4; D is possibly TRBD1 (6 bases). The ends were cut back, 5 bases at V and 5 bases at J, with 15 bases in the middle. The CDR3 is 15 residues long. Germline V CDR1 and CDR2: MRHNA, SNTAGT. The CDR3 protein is CASSRTGTPTGELFF. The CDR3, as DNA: TGTGCCAGCAGTAGAACCGGGACACCAACCGGGGAGCTGTTTTTT.

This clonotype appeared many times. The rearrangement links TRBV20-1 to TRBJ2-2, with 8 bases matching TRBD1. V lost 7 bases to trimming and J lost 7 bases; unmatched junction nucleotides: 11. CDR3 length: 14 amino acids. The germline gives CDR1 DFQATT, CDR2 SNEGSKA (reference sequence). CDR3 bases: TGCAGTGTTACAAGACAGGGGTCGGGCGGGGAGCTGTTTTTT. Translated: CSVTRQGSGGELFF.

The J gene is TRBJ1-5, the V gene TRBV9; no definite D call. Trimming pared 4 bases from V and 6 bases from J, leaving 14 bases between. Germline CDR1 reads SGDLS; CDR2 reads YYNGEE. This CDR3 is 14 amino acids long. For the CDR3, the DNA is TGTGCCAGCAGCCCCCACACTTTCGGTCAGCCCCAGCATTTT. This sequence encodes CASSPHTFGQPQHF. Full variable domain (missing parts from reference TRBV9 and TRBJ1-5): DSGVTQTPKHLITATGQRVTLRCSPRSGDLSVYWYQQSLDQGLQFLIQYYNGEERAKGNILERFSAQQFPDLHSELNLSSLELGDSALYFCASSPHTFGQPQHFGDGTRLSIL.

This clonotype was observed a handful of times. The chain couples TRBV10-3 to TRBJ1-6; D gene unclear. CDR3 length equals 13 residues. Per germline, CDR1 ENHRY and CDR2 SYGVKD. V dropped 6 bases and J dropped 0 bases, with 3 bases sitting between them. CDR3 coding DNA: TGTGCCATCAGAAGCTCCTATAATTCACCCCTCCACTTT. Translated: CAIRSSYNSPLHF.

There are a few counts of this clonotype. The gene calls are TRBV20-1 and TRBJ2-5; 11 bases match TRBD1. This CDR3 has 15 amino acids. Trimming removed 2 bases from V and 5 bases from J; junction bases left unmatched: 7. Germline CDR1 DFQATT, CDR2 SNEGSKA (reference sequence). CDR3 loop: CSARRTGGERETQYF. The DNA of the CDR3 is TGCAGTGCTAGACGGACAGGGGGCGAGAGGGAGACCCAGTACTTC.

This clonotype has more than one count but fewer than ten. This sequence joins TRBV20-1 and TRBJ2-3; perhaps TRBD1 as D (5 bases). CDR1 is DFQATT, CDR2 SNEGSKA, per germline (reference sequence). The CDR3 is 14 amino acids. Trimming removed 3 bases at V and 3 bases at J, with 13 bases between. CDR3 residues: CSARSQGRTDTQYF. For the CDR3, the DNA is TGCAGTGCTAGGAGTCAGGGTAGGACAGATACGCAGTATTTT.

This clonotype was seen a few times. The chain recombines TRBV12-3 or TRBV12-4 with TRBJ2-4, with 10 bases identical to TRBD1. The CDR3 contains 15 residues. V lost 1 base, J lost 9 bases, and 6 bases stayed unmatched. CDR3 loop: CASSLVTGGEPIQYF. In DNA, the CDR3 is TGTGCCAGCAGTTTAGTGACAGGGGGCGAGCCCATTCAGTACTTC.

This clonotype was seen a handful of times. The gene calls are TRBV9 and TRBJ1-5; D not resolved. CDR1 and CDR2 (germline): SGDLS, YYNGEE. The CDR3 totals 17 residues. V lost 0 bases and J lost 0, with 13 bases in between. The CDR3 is CASSVGRGIDSNQPQHF. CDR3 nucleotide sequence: TGTGCCAGCAGCGTAGGAAGAGGGATCGATAGCAATCAGCCCCAGCATTTT.

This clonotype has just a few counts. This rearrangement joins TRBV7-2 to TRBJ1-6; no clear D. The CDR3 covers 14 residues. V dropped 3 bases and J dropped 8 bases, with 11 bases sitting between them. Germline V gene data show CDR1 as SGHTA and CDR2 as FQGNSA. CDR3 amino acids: CASSFLAVDSPLHF. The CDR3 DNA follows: TGTGCCAGCAGCTTTCTGGCCGTGGATTCACCCCTCCACTTT.

CDR3 protein: CASSVDGEGYTF. The CDR3 region has the DNA TGTGCCAGCAGCGTAGATGGGGAGGGCTACACCTTC. The chain carries TRBV9 and TRBJ1-2; D not resolved. Between the trimmed V and J ends, which lost 0 bases and 8 bases, there was a span of 8 bases. CDR3 length equals 12 residues. CDR1 is SGDLS and CDR2 is YYNGEE in the germline V gene.

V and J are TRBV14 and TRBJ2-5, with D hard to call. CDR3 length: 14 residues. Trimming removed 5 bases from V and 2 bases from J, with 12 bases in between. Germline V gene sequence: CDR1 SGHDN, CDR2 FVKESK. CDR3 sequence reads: CASSEKAVQETQYF. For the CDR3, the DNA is TGTGCCAGCAGCGAAAAAGCCGTGCAAGAGACCCAGTACTTC.

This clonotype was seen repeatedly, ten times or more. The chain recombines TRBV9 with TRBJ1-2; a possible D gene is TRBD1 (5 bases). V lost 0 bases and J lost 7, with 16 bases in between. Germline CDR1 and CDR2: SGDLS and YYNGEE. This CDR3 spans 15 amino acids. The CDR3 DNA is TGTGCCAGCAGCGTAGGGGGCAGTCTGTATGGTGGCTACACCTTC. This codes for CASSVGGSLYGGYTF.

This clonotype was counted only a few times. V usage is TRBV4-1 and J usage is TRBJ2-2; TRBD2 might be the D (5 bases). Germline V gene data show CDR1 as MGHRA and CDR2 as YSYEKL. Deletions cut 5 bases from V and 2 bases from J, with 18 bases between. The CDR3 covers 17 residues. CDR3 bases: TGCGCCAGCAGCACCTACCGACGAGGGTCAAACACCGGGGAGCTGTTTTTT. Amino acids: CASSTYRRGSNTGELFF.

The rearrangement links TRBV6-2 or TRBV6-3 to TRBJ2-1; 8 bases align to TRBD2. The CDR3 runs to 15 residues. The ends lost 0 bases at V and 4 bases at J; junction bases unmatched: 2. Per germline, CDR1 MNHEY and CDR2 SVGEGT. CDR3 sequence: CASSYSASGYNEQFF. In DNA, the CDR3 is TGTGCCAGCAGTTACTCGGCTAGCGGGTACAATGAGCAGTTCTTC.

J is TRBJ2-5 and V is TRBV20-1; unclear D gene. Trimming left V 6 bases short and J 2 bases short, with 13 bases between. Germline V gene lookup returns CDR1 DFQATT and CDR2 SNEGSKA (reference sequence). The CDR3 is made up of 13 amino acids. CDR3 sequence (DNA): TGCAGTGCAGCCCTAGTCAGGCAAGAGACCCAGTACTTC. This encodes CSAALVRQETQYF.

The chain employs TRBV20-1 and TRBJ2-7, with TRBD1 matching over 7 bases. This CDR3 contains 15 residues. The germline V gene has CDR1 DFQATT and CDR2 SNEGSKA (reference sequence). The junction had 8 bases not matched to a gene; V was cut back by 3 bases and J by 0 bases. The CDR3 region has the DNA TGCAGTGCTAGCGGACAGGACCCCTTCTCCTACGAGCAGTACTTC. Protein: CSASGQDPFSYEQYF.

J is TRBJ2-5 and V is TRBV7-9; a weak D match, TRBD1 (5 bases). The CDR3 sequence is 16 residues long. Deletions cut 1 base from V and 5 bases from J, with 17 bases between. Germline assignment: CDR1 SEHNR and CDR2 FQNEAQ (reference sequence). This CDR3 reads CASSLGQGPSAETQYF. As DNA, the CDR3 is TGTGCCAGCAGCTTAGGTCAGGGCCCGTCCGCGGAGACCCAGTACTTC.

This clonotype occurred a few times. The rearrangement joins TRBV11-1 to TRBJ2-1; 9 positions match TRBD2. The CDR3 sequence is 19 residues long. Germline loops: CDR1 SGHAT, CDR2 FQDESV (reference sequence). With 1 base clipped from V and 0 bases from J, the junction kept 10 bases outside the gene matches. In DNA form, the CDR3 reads TGTGCCAGCAGCTTAGGCAGGACTAGCGCCTCCGACTCCTACAATGAGCAGTTCTTC. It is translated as CASSLGRTSASDSYNEQFF.

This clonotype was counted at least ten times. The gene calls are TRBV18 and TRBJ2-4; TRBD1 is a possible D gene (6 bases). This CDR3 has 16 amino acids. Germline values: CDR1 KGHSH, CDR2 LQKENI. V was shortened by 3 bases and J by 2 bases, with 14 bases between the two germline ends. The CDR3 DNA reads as TGTGCCAGCTCACCGGATTACAGGGTCTCCAAAAACATTCAGTACTTC. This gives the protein CASSPDYRVSKNIQYF.

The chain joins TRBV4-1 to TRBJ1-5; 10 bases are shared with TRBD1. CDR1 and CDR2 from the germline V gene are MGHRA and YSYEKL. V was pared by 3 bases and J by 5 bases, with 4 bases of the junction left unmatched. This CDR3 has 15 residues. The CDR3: CASSQGTGAHQPQHF. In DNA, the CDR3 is TGCGCCAGCAGCCAGGGGACAGGGGCGCATCAGCCCCAGCATTTT.

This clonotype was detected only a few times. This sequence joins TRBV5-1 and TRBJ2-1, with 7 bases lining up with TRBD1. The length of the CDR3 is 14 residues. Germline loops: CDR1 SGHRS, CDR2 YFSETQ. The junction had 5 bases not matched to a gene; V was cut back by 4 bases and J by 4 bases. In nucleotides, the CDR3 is TGCGCCAGCAGCCTTTGGACAGGATACAATGAGCAGTTCTTC. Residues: CASSLWTGYNEQFF.

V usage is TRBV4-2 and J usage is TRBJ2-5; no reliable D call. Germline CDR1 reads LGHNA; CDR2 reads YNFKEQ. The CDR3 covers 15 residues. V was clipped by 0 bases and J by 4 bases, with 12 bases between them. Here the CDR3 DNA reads TGTGCCAGCAGCCAAGAAAGATATGGTAGAGAGACCCAGTACTTC. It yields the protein CASSQERYGRETQYF.

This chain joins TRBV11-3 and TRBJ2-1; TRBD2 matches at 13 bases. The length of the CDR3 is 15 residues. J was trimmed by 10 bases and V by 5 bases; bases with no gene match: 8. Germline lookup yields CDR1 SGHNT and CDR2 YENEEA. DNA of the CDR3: TGTGCCAGCAGCCCGAGGACTAGCGGGAGCCAAGAGCAGTTCTTC. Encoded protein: CASSPRTSGSQEQFF.

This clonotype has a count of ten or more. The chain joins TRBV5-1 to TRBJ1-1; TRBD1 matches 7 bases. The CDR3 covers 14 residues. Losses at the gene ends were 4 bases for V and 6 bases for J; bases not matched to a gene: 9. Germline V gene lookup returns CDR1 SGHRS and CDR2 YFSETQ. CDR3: CASSTGQVPAEAFF. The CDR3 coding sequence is TGCGCCAGCAGCACAGGACAGGTTCCGGCTGAAGCTTTCTTT.